This T cell receptor beta chain was recorded in a study of blood T cell repertoires in COVID-19. Study at large: The study drew acute and convalescent COVID-19 samples from the United States, Italy and Spain. T cells, B-cell-depleted T cells, or PBMCs supplied cDNA or gDNA.

In the original processing: It was from reference gene primer amplification that nucleated cell counts were estimated. Using immunoSEQ multiplex PCR, the repertoire was profiled, and TCRdb retains in-frame clones only, with some absent. The D gene and trimming were derived from the DNA, and the V and J assignments and clone size from that table. The sample carries more than 200,000 clones, approximately 79% recorded once. CDR3 length equals 15 residues. The V gene lost 7 bases and the J gene lost 4 bases, with 16 bases spanning the gap. The V gene's germline CDR1 is MNHEY and CDR2 SMNVEV (reference sequence).

The chain carries TRBV27 and TRBJ1-4; a weak D match, TRBD1 (5 bases). Sequences were obtained from peripheral blood. The receptor was derived from a middle-aged woman with active or convalescent COVID-19. For the CDR3, the DNA is TGTGCCAGCATCCAACAGAGACAGATTAATGAAAAACTGTTTTTT. Its protein is CASIQQRQINEKLFF. The variable domain in full, with the rest retrieved from reference TRBV27 and TRBJ1-4, is EAQVTQNPRYLITVTGKKLTVTCSQNMNHEYMSWYRQDPGLGLRQIYYSMNVEVTDKGDVPEGYKVSRKEKRNFPLILESPSPNQTSLYFCASIQQRQINEKLFFGSGTQLSVL.